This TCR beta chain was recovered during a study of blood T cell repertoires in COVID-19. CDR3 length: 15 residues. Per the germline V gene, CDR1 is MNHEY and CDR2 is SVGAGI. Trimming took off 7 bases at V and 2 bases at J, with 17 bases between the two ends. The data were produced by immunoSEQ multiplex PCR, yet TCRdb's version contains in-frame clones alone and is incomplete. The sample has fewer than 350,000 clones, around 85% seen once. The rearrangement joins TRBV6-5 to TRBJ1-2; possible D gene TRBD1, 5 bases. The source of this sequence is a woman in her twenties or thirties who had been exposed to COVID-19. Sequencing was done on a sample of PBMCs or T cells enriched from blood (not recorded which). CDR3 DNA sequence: TGTGCCAGCAAAGGGACTTACGACGAAAACTATGGCTACACCTTC. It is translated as CASKGTYDENYGYTF.